This T cell receptor beta chain was captured in a study of cytomegalovirus exposure and HLA in healthy donors. General study findings and limits: One variant, a missense change in DCLRE1C, was linked in a later analysis to TCR beta V- and J-gene trimming.

PCR used 60 Vbeta primers and 13 Jbeta primers. The table came from immunoSEQ multiplex PCR; TCRdb's copy has only in-frame clones and leaves some out. Of 130,000 or so clones listed, over 60% are singletons. CDR3 size: 14 residues. From germline, CDR1 is SGHAT and CDR2 FQNNGV. Trimming removed 2 bases at V and 12 bases at J, with 17 bases between. With regard to this clone: Its antigen is undetermined.

Nominal health characterized the donors when sampled, though unrecorded immune exposures were likely. V is TRBV11-2 and J is TRBJ2-1; a possible D gene is TRBD2 (5 bases). This clonotype was obtained from a woman aged 40-49 years in good health and CMV-seronegative. Sequencing was carried out using PBMCs. The CDR3 is CASSLSTVRETQFF. In nucleotides, the CDR3 is TGTGCCAGCAGCTTATCGACTGTGAGGGAGACGCAGTTCTTC.